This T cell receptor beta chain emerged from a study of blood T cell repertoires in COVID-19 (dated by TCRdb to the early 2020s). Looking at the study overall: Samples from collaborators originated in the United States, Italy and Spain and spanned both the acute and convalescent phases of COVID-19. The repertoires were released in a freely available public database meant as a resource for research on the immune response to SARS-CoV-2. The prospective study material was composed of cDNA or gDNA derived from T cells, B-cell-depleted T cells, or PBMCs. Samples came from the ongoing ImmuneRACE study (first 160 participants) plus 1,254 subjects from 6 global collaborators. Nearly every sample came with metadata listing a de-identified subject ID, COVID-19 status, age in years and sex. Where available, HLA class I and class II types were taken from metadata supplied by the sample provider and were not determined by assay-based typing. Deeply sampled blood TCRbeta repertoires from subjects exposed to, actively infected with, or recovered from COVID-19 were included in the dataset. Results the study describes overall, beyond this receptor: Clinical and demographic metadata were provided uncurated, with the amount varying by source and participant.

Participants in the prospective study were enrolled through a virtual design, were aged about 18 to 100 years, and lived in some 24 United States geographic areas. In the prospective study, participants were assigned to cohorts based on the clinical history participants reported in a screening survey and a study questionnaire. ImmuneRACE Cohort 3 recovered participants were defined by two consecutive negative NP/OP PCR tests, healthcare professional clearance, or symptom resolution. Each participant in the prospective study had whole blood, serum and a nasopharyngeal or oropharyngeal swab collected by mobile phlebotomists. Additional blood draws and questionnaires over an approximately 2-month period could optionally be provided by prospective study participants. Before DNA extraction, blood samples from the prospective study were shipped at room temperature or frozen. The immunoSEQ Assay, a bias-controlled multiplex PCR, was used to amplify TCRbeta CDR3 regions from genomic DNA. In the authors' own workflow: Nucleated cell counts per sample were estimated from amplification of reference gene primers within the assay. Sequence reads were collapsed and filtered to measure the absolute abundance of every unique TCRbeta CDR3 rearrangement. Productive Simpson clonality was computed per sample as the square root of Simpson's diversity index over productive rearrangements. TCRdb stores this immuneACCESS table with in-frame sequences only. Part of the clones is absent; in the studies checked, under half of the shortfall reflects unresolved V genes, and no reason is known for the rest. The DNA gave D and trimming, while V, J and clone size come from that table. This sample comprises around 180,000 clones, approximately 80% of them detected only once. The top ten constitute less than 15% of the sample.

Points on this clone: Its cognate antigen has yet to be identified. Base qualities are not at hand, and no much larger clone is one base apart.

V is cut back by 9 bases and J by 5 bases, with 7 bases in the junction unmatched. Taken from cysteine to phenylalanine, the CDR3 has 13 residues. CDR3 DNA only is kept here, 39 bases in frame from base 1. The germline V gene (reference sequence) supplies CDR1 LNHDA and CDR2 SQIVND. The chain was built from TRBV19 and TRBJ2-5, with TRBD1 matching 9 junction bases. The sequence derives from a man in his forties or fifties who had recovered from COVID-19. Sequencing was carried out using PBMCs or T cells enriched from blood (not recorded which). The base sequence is TGTGCCAGCGGGGACAGGGTGAGGGAGACCCAGTACTTC. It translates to CASGDRVRETQYF.